The rows below give T cell receptor beta chains drawn from one sample of a study of CD8 T cells in Susac syndrome. TCRdb used MiXCR to reprocess the immunoSEQ multiplex PCR reads, holding one entry per CDR3 protein. The sample yields tens of thousands of distinct CDR3 sequences, approximately 96% seen once. Specimen: CD8+ T cells from PBMCs. Source of these receptors: a human donor with Susac syndrome. CDR3s include the opening cysteine and the closing phenylalanine or tryptophan. The D gene is left open where the match is weak.

D	V	J	length	CDR3	DNA
NA	TRBV20-1	TRBJ2-7	14	CSALIGGRTYEQYF	TGCAGTGCACTGATTGGAGGCAGGACCTACGAGCAGTACTTC
NA	TRBV20-1	TRBJ2-7	10	CSARDGEQYF	TGCAGTGCTAGAGACGGCGAGCAGTACTTC
TRBD1	TRBV20-1	TRBJ1-5	14	CSAGTGGRNQPQHF	TGCAGTGCGGGGACAGGGGGCCGCAATCAGCCCCAGCATTTT
NA	TRBV2	TRBJ1-4	14	CASTADATNEKLFF	TGTGCCAGCACCGCAGATGCAACTAATGAAAAACTGTTTTTT
NA	TRBV5-6	TRBJ2-5	15	CASSWKLGGQETQYF	TGTGCCAGCAGCTGGAAACTAGGGGGCCAAGAGACCCAGTACTTC
NA	TRBV20-1	TRBJ2-7	15	CSARDATSDRGEQYF	TGCAGTGCTAGAGATGCTACCAGTGATCGGGGCGAGCAGTACTTC
TRBD1	TRBV27	TRBJ1-1	12	CASSDRAGEAFF	TGTGCCAGCTCGGACAGGGCGGGCGAAGCTTTCTTT
NA	TRBV27	TRBJ1-5	16	CASSQSLTGMGQPQHF	TGTGCCAGCAGTCAATCCCTAACAGGGATGGGACAGCCCCAGCATTTT
NA	TRBV15	TRBJ2-3	15	CATSREGNPTDTQYF	TGTGCCACCAGCAGAGAGGGTAATCCGACAGATACGCAGTATTTT
NA	TRBV7-8	TRBJ1-6	15	CASSPLRSYNSPLHF	TGTGCCAGCAGCCCCCTTAGGTCCTATAATTCACCCCTCCACTTT
TRBD2	TRBV29-1	TRBJ2-3	14	CSVNWRGGLDTQYF	TGCAGCGTTAATTGGCGGGGGGGCCTGGATACGCAGTATTTT
TRBD1	TRBV7-8	TRBJ2-2	15	CASRNRDSGTGELFF	TGTGCCAGCAGGAACCGGGACAGTGGCACCGGGGAGCTGTTTTTT
TRBD1	TRBV28	TRBJ2-2	15	CASNSLAGGPGELFF	TGTGCCAGCAATTCACTCGCAGGGGGTCCCGGGGAGCTGTTTTTT
NA	TRBV30	TRBJ1-1	12	CAWSFSGTEAFF	TGTGCCTGGAGTTTCAGTGGCACTGAAGCTTTCTTT
NA	TRBV30	TRBJ1-2	12	CADLSGEHGYTF	TGTGCCGACCTCTCAGGGGAACATGGCTACACCTTC
TRBD1	TRBV20-1	TRBJ2-6	18	CSARKSGRGLGGANVLTF	TGCAGTGCTAGGAAGTCAGGCAGGGGGCTGGGAGGGGCCAACGTCCTGACTTTC
NA	TRBV20-1	TRBJ1-5	13	CSAPGYSNQPQHF	TGCAGTGCTCCAGGGTATAGCAATCAGCCCCAGCATTTT
NA	TRBV29-1	TRBJ2-7	12	CSAGGQGGEQYF	TGCAGCGCCGGGGGTCAGGGGGGCGAGCAGTACTTC
NA	TRBV6-6	TRBJ1-1	13	CASSSSGDAEAFF	TGTGCCAGCAGTTCTTCAGGGGATGCTGAAGCTTTCTTT
TRBD2	TRBV20-1	TRBJ2-4	17	CSAIDPGLVPTKNIQYF	TGCAGTGCTATAGACCCGGGACTAGTCCCAACCAAAAACATTCAGTACTTC